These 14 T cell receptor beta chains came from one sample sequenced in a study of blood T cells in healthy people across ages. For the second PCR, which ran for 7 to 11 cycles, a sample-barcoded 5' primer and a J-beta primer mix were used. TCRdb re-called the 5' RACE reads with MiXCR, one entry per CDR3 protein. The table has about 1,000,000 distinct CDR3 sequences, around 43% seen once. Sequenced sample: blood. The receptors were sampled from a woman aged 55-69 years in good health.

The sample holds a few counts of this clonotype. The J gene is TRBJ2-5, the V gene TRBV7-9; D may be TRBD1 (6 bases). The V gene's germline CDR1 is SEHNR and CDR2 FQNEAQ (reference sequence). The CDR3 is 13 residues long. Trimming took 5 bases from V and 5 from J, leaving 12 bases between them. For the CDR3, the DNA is TGTGCCAGCAGCATAGGGGGATTGGAGACCCAGTACTTC. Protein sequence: CASSIGGLETQYF. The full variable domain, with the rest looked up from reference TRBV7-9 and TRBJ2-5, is DTGVSQNPRHKITKRGQNVTFRCDPISEHNRLYWYRQTLGQGPEFLTYFQNEAQLEKSRLLSDRFSAERPKGSFSTLEIQRTEQGDSAMYLCASSIGGLETQYFGPGTRLLVL.

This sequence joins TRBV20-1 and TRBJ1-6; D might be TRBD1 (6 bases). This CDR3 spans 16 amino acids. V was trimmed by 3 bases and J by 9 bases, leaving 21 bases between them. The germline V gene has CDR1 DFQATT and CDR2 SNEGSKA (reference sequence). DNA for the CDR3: TGCAGTGCTAGTGTTACAGGGTCCCTGTCTAGTTCACCCCTCCACTTT. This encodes CSASVTGSLSSSPLHF.

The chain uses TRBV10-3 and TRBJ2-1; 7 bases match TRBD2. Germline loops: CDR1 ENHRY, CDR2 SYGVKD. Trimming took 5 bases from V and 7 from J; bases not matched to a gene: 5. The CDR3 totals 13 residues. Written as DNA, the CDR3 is TGTGCCATCAGTCGAGCGGGACCGAATGAGCAGTTCTTC. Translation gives CAISRAGPNEQFF.

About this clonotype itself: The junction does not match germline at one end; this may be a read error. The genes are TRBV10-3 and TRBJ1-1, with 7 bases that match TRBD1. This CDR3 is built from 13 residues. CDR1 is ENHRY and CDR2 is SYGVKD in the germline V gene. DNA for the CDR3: TGTGCCATCAGCACAGGGGTAGGCACTGGAGCTTTCTTT. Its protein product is CAISTGVGTGAFF.

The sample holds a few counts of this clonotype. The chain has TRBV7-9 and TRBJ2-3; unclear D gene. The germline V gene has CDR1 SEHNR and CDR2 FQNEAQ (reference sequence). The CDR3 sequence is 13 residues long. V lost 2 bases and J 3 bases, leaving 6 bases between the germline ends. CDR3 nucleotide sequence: TGTGCCAGCAGCTTACTGGAGACAGATACGCAGTATTTT. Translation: CASSLLETDTQYF.

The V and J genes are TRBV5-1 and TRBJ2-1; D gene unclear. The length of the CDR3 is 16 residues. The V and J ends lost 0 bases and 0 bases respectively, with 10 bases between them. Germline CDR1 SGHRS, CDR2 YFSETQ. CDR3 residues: CASSLATDSSYNEQFF. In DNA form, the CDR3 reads TGCGCCAGCAGCTTGGCCACGGATAGCTCCTACAATGAGCAGTTCTTC. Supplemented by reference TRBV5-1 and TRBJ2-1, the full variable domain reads KAGVTQTPRYLIKTRGQQVTLSCSPISGHRSVSWYQQTPGQGLQFLFEYFSETQRNKGNFPGRFSGRQFSNSRSEMNVSTLELGDSALYLCASSLATDSSYNEQFFGPGTRLTVL.

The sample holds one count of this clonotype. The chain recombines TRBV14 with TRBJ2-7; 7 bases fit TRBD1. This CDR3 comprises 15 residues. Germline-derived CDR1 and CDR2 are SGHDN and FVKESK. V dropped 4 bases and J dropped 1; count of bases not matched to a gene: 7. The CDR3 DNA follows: TGTGCCAGCAGCCGAGGGACAGCACTTTCCTACGAGCAGTACTTC. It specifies CASSRGTALSYEQYF. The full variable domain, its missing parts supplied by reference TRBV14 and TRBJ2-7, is EAGVTQFPSHSVIEKGQTVTLRCDPISGHDNLYWYRRVMGKEIKFLLHFVKESKQDESGMPNNRFLAERTGGTYSTLKVQPAELEDSGVYFCASSRGTALSYEQYFGPGTRLTVT.

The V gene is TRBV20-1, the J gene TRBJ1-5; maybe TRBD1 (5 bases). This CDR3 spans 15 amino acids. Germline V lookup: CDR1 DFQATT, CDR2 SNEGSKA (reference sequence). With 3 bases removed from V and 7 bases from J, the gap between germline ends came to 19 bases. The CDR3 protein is CSARDQPGVGQPQHF. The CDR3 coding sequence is TGCAGTGCTAGGGATCAACCGGGGGTAGGCCAGCCCCAGCATTTT.

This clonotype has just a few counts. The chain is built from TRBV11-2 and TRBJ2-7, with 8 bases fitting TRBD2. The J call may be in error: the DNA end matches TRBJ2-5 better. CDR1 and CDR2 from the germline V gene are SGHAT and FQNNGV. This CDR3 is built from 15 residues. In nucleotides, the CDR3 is TGTGCCAGCAGCTTCAGAAGCGGCCGGGGGGGGACCCAGTACTTC. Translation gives CASSFRSGRGGTQYF.

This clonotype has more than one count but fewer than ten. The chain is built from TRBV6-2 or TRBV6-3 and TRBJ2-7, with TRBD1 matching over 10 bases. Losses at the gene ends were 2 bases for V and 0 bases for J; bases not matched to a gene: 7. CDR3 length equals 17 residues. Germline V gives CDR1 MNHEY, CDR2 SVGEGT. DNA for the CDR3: TGTGCCAGCAGTTACCCCCTTGGGACAGGGGACTCCTACGAGCAGTACTTC. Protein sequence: CASSYPLGTGDSYEQYF.

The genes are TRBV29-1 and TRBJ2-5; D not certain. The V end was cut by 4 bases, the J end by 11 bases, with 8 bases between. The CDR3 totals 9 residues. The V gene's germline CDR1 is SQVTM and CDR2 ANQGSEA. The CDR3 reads CSVGHEQYF. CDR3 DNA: TGCAGCGTTGGTCATGAGCAGTACTTC.

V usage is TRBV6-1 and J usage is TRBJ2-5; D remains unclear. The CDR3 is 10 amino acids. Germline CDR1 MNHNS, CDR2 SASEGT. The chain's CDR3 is CAVAEETQYF. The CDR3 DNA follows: TGTGCGGTAGCCGAAGAGACCCAGTACTTC.

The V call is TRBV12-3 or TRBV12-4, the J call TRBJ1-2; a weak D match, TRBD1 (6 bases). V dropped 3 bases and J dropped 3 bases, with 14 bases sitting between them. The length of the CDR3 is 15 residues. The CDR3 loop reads CASSFPRDKDYGYTF. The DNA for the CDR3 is TGTGCCAGCAGTTTCCCTCGGGACAAGGACTATGGCTACACCTTC.

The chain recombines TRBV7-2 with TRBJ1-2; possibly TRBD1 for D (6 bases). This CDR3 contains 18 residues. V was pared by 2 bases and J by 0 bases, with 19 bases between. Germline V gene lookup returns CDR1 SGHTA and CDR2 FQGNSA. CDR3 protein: CASSLLGFGRGTNYGYTF. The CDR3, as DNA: TGTGCCAGCAGCTTACTGGGCTTCGGGAGGGGGACTAACTATGGCTACACCTTC.